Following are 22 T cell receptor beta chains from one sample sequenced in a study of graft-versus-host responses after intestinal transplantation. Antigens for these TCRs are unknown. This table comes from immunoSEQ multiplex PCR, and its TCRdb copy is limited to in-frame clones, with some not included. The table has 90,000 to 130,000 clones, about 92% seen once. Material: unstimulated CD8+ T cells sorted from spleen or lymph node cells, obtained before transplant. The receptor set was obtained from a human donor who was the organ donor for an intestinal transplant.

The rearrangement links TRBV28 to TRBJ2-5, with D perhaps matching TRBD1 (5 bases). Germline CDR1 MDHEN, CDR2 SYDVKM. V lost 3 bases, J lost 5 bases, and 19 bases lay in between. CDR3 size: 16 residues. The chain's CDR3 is CASSLGPREPQETQYF. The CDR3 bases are TGTGCCAGCAGTTTGGGGCCGCGTGAACCCCAGGAGACCCAGTACTTC. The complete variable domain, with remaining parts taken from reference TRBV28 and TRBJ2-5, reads DVKVTQSSRYLVKRTGEKVFLECVQDMDHENMFWYRQDPGLGLRLIYFSYDVKMKEKGDIPEGYSVSREKKERFSLILESASTNQTSMYLCASSLGPREPQETQYFGPGTRLLVL.

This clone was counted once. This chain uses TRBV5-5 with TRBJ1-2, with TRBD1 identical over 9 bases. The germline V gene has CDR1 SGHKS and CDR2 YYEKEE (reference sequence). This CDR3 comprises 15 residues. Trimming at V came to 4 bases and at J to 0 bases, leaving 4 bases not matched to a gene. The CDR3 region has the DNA TGTGCCAGCAGCGGGGGACAGGGTACTAACTATGGCTACACCTTC. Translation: CASSGGQGTNYGYTF. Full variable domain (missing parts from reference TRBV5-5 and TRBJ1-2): DAGVTQSPTHLIKTRGQQVTLRCSPISGHKSVSWYQQVLGQGPQFIFQYYEKEERGRGNFPDRFSARQFPNYSSELNVNALLLGDSALYLCASSGGQGTNYGYTFGSGTRLTVV.

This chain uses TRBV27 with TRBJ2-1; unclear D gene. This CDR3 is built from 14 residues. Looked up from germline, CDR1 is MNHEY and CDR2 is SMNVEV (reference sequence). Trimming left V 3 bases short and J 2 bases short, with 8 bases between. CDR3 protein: CASSFLGTYNEQFF. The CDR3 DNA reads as TGTGCCAGCAGTTTTTTGGGGACCTACAATGAGCAGTTCTTC.

CDR3 residues: CASSPFGYTF. The DNA for the CDR3 is TGTGCCAGCAGCCCGTTTGGCTACACCTTC. J is TRBJ1-2 and V is TRBV7-2; D not resolved. V lost 5 bases to trimming and J lost 7 bases, with 5 bases between them. Germline lookup yields CDR1 SGHTA and CDR2 FQGNSA. The length of the CDR3 is 10 residues.

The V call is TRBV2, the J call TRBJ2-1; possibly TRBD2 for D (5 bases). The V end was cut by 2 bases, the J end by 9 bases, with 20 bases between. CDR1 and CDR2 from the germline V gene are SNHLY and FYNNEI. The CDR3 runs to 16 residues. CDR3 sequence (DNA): TGTGCCAGCAGTGAATGGGTCCGCTCCCCAGAGGGTGAGCAGTTCTTC. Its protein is CASSEWVRSPEGEQFF.

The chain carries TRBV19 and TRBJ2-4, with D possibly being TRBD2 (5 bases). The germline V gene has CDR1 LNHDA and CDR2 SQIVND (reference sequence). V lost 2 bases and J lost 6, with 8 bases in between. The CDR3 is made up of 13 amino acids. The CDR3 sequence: CASSISGGNIQYF. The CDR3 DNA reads TGTGCCAGTAGTATAAGTGGAGGAAACATTCAGTACTTC.

In DNA, the CDR3 is TGCGCCAGCAGCCAAGACAGGGGGCCTGGAAACACCATATATTTT. It is translated as CASSQDRGPGNTIYF. The rearrangement uses TRBV4-1 and TRBJ1-3, with 8 bases fitting TRBD1. The V gene end was trimmed by 0 bases and the J gene end by 2 bases; junction bases not matched to a gene: 0. CDR1 and CDR2 from the germline V gene are MGHRA and YSYEKL. This CDR3 contains 15 residues.

DNA for the CDR3: TGTGCCAGCAGCCCAGCGGATGAAGCTTTCTTT. Protein product: CASSPADEAFF. The V gene is TRBV6-6, the J gene TRBJ1-1; D is ambiguous. The CDR3 has 11 residues. The germline V gene has CDR1 MNHNY and CDR2 SVGAGI (reference sequence). Between the trimmed V and J ends, which lost 6 bases and 7 bases, there was a span of 9 bases.

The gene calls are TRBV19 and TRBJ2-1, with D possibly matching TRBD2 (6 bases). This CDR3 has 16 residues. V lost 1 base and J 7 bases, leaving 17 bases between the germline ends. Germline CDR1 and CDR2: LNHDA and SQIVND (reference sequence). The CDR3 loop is CASSIVPAGPWNEQFF. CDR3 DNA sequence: TGTGCCAGTAGTATAGTTCCAGCGGGCCCCTGGAATGAGCAGTTCTTC. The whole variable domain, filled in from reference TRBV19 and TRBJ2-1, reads DGGITQSPKYLFRKEGQNVTLSCEQNLNHDAMYWYRQDPGQGLRLIYYSQIVNDFQKGDIAEGYSVSREKKESFPLTVTSAQKNPTAFYLCASSIVPAGPWNEQFFGPGTRLTVL.

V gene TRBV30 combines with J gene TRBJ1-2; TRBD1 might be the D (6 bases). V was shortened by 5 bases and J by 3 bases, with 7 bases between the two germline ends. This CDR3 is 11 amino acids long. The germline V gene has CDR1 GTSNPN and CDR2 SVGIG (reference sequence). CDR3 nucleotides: TGTGCCTGGGGGGGCTACTATGGCTACACCTTC. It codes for CAWGGYYGYTF.

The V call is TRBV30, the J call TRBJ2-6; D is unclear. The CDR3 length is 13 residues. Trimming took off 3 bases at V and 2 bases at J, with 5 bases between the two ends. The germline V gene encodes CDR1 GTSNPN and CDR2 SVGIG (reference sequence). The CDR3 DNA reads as TGTGCCTGGAGCTGGGCTGGGGCCAACGTCCTGACTTTC. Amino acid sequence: CAWSWAGANVLTF.

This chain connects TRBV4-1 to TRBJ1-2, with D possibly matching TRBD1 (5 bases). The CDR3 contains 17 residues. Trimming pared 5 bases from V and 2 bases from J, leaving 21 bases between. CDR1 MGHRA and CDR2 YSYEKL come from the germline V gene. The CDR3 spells CASSYENNARDNYGYTF. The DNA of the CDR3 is TGCGCCAGCAGCTATGAAAATAACGCTAGGGACAACTATGGCTACACCTTC.

CDR3 loop: CASSQDRTSGSNEQFF. The CDR3, as DNA: TGCGCCAGCAGCCAAGATCGGACTAGCGGGAGTAATGAGCAGTTCTTC. This chain links TRBV4-1 with TRBJ2-1; TRBD2 matches at 13 bases. The CDR3 sequence is 16 residues long. From germline, CDR1 is MGHRA and CDR2 YSYEKL. V was pared by 0 bases and J by 7 bases, with 3 bases of the junction left unmatched.

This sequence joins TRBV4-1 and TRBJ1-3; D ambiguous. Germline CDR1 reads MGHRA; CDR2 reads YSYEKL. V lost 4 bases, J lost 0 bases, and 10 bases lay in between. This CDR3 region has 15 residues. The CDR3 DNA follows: TGCGCCAGCAGCCCTCGGGAAGGCTCTGGAAACACCATATATTTT. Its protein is CASSPREGSGNTIYF.

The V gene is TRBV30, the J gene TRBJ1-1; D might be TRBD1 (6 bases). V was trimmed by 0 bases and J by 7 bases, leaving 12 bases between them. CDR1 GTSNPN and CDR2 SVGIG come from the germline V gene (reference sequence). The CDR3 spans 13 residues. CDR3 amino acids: CAWSVQGGGEAFF. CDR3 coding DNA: TGTGCCTGGAGTGTACAGGGTGGCGGTGAAGCTTTCTTT. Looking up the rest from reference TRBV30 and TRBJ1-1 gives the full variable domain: SQTIHQWPATLVQPVGSPLSLECTVEGTSNPNLYWYRQAAGRGLQLLFYSVGIGQISSEVPQNLSASRPQDRQFILSSKKLLLSDSGFYLCAWSVQGGGEAFFGQGTRLTVV.

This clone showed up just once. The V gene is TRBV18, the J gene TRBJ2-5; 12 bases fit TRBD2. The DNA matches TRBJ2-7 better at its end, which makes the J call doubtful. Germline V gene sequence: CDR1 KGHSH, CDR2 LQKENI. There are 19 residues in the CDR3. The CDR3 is CASSPLEASGRDRSYEQYF. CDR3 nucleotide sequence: TGTGCCAGCTCACCACTAGAGGCTAGCGGGAGGGATCGCTCCTACGAGCAGTACTTC.

The CDR3 here is CASSSPGAAQGTSGANVLTF. The CDR3 nucleotides read TGTGCCAGCAGCTCACCAGGTGCGGCACAGGGAACCTCTGGGGCCAACGTCCTGACTTTC. The rearrangement joins TRBV9 to TRBJ2-6; D is possibly TRBD1 (6 bases). This CDR3 region has 20 residues. Germline V gives CDR1 SGDLS, CDR2 YYNGEE. V was trimmed by 4 bases and J by 0 bases, leaving 23 bases between them.

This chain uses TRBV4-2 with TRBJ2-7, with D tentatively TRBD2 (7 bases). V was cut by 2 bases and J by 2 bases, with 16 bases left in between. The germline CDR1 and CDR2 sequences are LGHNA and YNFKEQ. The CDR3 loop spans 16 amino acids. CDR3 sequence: CASSQPRGGSAYEQYF. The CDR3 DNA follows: TGTGCCAGCAGCCAACCAAGGGGGGGTAGCGCCTACGAGCAGTACTTC.

The CDR3 DNA is TGCGCCAGCAGCTCGGGACATACCGCCTGGGGAGAGACCCAGTACTTC. As protein: CASSSGHTAWGETQYF. The rearrangement uses TRBV5-1 and TRBJ2-5; weak D call: TRBD1 (6 bases). The CDR3 length is 16 residues. V lost 3 bases to trimming and J lost 4 bases, with 19 bases between them. In germline, CDR1 is SGHRS, CDR2 YFSETQ.

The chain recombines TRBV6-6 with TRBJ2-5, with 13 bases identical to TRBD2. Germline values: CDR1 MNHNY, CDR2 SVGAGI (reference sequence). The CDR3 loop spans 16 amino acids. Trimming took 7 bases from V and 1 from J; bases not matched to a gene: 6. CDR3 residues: CASILGTSGIQETQYF. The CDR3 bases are TGTGCCAGCATACTAGGGACTAGCGGGATCCAAGAGACCCAGTACTTC.

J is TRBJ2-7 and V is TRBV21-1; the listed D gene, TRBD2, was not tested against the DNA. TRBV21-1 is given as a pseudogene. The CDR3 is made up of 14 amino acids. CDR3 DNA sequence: TGTGCCAGCAGCAAAGCGCGGGTTGACTACGAGCAGTACTTC. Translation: CASSKARVDYEQYF.

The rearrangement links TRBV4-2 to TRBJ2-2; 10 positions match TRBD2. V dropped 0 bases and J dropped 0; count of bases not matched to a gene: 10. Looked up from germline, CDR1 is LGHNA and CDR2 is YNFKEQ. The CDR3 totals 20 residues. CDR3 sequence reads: CASSQDPSSGSRANTGELFF. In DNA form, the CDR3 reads TGTGCCAGCAGCCAAGATCCCTCTAGCGGGAGTCGAGCGAACACCGGGGAGCTGTTTTTT.